Following are 32 T cell receptor beta chains from one sample sequenced in a study of T cell responses to AZD1222 COVID-19 vaccine. Data came from immunoSEQ multiplex PCR; TCRdb stores just in-frame clones and leaves some out. The top ten hold roughly 20% of the sample, which has tens of thousands of clones, more than 75% seen once. Sequencing was performed on peripheral blood, taken on day 0 of AZD1222 vaccination. Source of these receptors: an adult in good health.

V usage is TRBV3-1 (or the pseudogene TRBV3-2) and J usage is TRBJ2-1; perhaps TRBD2 as D (5 bases). Trimming cost V 3 bases and J 0 bases, with 9 bases left between them. This CDR3 comprises 15 residues. Germline-derived CDR1 and CDR2 are LGHDT and YNNKEL (reference sequence). The CDR3 coding sequence is TGTGCCAGCAGCCACGGGGTCAGCTCCTACAATGAGCAGTTCTTC. This codes for CASSHGVSSYNEQFF.

CDR3 bases: TGTGCCAGCAGCTTCCAGGGGTCCACAGATACGCAGTATTTT. Its protein product is CASSFQGSTDTQYF. The rearrangement uses TRBV7-3 and TRBJ2-3; D possibly corresponds to TRBD1 (6 bases). V was pared by 3 bases and J by 2 bases, with 9 bases between. The CDR3 runs to 14 residues. CDR1 is SGHTA and CDR2 is FQGTGA in the germline V gene.

This clone was recorded once. The chain carries TRBV7-2 and TRBJ1-1; D uncertain. The CDR3 runs to 13 residues. Germline V gene data show CDR1 as SGHTA and CDR2 as FQGNSA. The V and J ends lost 5 bases and 3 bases respectively, with 10 bases between them. The CDR3, as DNA: TGTGCCAGCAGCCCGCAGGAGGACACTGAAGCTTTCTTT. Its protein product is CASSPQEDTEAFF.

The J gene is TRBJ2-1, the V gene TRBV4-3; D unclear. The CDR3 sequence is 13 residues long. V lost 0 bases and J 4 bases, leaving 4 bases between the germline ends. In germline, CDR1 is LGHNA, CDR2 YSLEER. The CDR3 region is CASSQDWYNEQFF. Written as DNA, the CDR3 is TGCGCCAGCAGCCAAGATTGGTACAATGAGCAGTTCTTC.

The chain carries TRBV14 and TRBJ1-2, with a tentative D call TRBD1 (5 bases). V shed 3 bases and J shed 7 bases, with 18 bases lying between them. The germline V gene encodes CDR1 SGHDN and CDR2 FVKESK. The CDR3 loop spans 15 amino acids. CDR3 nucleotides: TGTGCCAGCAGCCATGAAGCTCAGGGACGTGCTGGCTACACCTTC. The encoded protein is CASSHEAQGRAGYTF.

The chain couples TRBV10-3 to TRBJ1-2; D might be TRBD1 (5 bases). This CDR3 comprises 15 residues. Trimming shortened V by 5 bases and J by 6 bases, and 19 bases separated the two germline ends. Germline loops: CDR1 ENHRY, CDR2 SYGVKD. DNA of the CDR3: TGTGCCATCAGTTTCAGTGGGGGAGGCCATAATGGCTACACCTTC. Amino acids: CAISFSGGGHNGYTF.

The CDR3 reads CASSSVYSNQPQHF. CDR3 DNA sequence: TGTGCCAGCAGTTCCGTCTATAGCAATCAGCCCCAGCATTTT. The chain carries TRBV6-6 and TRBJ1-5; D unclear. The CDR3 contains 14 residues. V was clipped by 4 bases and J by 0 bases, with 7 bases between them. Germline CDR1 MNHNY, CDR2 SVGAGI (reference sequence).

The chain is built from TRBV4-3 and TRBJ2-1, with TRBD2 matching over 7 bases. Germline loops: CDR1 LGHNA, CDR2 YSLEER. The length of the CDR3 is 15 residues. With 0 bases clipped from V and 6 bases from J, the junction kept 5 bases outside the gene matches. Here the CDR3 DNA reads TGCGCCAGCAGCCAAGATCGGGGGAGGGGCAATGAGCAGTTCTTC. It specifies CASSQDRGRGNEQFF.

The chain couples TRBV7-2 to TRBJ2-5; a possible D gene is TRBD2 (6 bases). With 2 bases removed from V and 1 base from J, the gap between germline ends came to 8 bases. The germline gives CDR1 SGHTA, CDR2 FQGNSA. This CDR3 comprises 14 residues. The CDR3 coding sequence is TGTGCCAGCAGCTTATGGGGGGTCCAAGAGACCCAGTACTTC. As protein: CASSLWGVQETQYF. Full variable domain (rest looked up from reference TRBV7-2 and TRBJ2-5): GAGVSQSPSNKVTEKGKDVELRCDPISGHTALYWYRQSLGQGLEFLIYFQGNSAPDKSGLPSDRFSAERTGGSVSTLTIQRTQQEDSAVYLCASSLWGVQETQYFGPGTRLLVL.

V usage is TRBV4-3 and J usage is TRBJ2-7; D unclear. Looked up from germline, CDR1 is LGHNA and CDR2 is YSLEER. Deletions cut 0 bases from V and 4 bases from J, with 16 bases between. This CDR3 spans 16 amino acids. The CDR3 DNA sequence: TGCGCCAGCAGCCAAGAATACAACCAAATAGGGTACGAGCAGTACTTC. Amino acids: CASSQEYNQIGYEQYF.

The chain recombines TRBV19 with TRBJ2-7, with 9 bases that match TRBD2. The germline CDR1 and CDR2 sequences are LNHDA and SQIVND (reference sequence). This CDR3 comprises 15 residues. V lost 4 bases and J lost 7; bases outside the gene matches: 11. The CDR3 loop reads CASSTLPRGGGEQYF. CDR3 in DNA: TGTGCCAGTAGTACTCTCCCGCGGGGGGGAGGGGAGCAGTACTTC.

The chain uses TRBV19 and TRBJ2-2, with D possibly TRBD2 on 6 matching bases. The CDR3 is 15 residues long. With 9 bases removed from V and 3 bases from J, the gap between germline ends came to 17 bases. CDR1 is LNHDA, CDR2 SQIVND, per germline (reference sequence). DNA for the CDR3: TGTGCCAGCCATCACACGGAGGGCCACACCGGGGAGCTGTTTTTT. Translation gives CASHHTEGHTGELFF.

The chain has TRBV27 and TRBJ1-5; D might be TRBD1 (5 bases). V lost 5 bases, J lost 2 bases, and 13 bases lay in between. The CDR3 loop spans 15 amino acids. Germline assignment: CDR1 MNHEY and CDR2 SMNVEV (reference sequence). The CDR3 region has the DNA TGTGCCAGCAGTCATTACGACAGTGGCAATCAGCCCCAGCATTTT. Its protein is CASSHYDSGNQPQHF.

The gene calls are TRBV4-2 and TRBJ1-4; D unresolved. The CDR3 is 13 amino acids. Germline CDR1 reads LGHNA; CDR2 reads YNFKEQ. V was shortened by 1 base and J by 8 bases, with 8 bases between the two germline ends. The CDR3 here is CASSQVQEEKLFF. In DNA form, the CDR3 reads TGTGCCAGCAGCCAAGTACAAGAAGAAAAACTGTTTTTT.

The V call is TRBV3-1 (or the pseudogene TRBV3-2), the J call TRBJ2-7; D remains ambiguous. With 0 bases removed from V and 1 base from J, the gap between germline ends came to 10 bases. This CDR3 is built from 15 residues. Germline loops: CDR1 LGHDT, CDR2 YNNKEL (reference sequence). The CDR3 spells CASSQERTDSYEQYF. CDR3 bases: TGTGCCAGCAGCCAAGAACGGACGGATTCCTACGAGCAGTACTTC.

V gene TRBV14 combines with J gene TRBJ1-2; D perhaps matches TRBD1 (5 bases). CDR3 length: 13 amino acids. V lost 4 bases and J 4 bases, leaving 10 bases between the germline ends. CDR1 SGHDN and CDR2 FVKESK come from the germline V gene. The CDR3 here is CASSLGASYGYTF. The CDR3 DNA reads TGTGCCAGCAGCCTAGGGGCTAGCTATGGCTACACCTTC.

The V and J genes are TRBV12-3 or TRBV12-4 and TRBJ1-5; D unclear. V was pared by 6 bases and J by 4 bases, with 7 bases between. CDR3 length: 12 amino acids. DNA of the CDR3: TGTGCCAGCAGGGTCTTTAATCAGCCCCAGCATTTT. It codes for CASRVFNQPQHF.

This chain uses TRBV13 with TRBJ1-1; 7 bases match TRBD1. V shed 4 bases and J 0 bases; nucleotides not matched to a gene: 5. The CDR3 loop spans 15 amino acids. Germline V CDR1 and CDR2: PRHDT, FYEKMQ (reference sequence). CDR3 nucleotide sequence: TGTGCCAGCAGCTGGGACAGAGTTATGAACACTGAAGCTTTCTTT. Translation gives CASSWDRVMNTEAFF. Full variable domain (outside the CDR3, taken from reference TRBV13 and TRBJ1-1): AAGVIQSPRHLIKEKRETATLKCYPIPRHDTVYWYQQGPGQDPQFLISFYEKMQSDKGSIPDRFSAQQFSDYHSELNMSSLELGDSALYFCASSWDRVMNTEAFFGQGTRLTVV.

The chain carries TRBV4-1 and TRBJ1-2; D is unresolved. V lost 0 bases, J lost 4 bases, and 21 bases lay in between. Germline V gene sequence: CDR1 MGHRA, CDR2 YSYEKL. This CDR3 has 18 residues. The DNA for the CDR3 is TGCGCCAGCAGCCAAGATACTCTAGGGTGGGCAACCGCCTATGGCTACACCTTC. Translation: CASSQDTLGWATAYGYTF.

The rearrangement uses TRBV5-6 and TRBJ2-1; 10 bases align to TRBD2. Germline lookup yields CDR1 SGHDT and CDR2 YYEEEE. There are 15 residues in the CDR3. V lost 2 bases to trimming and J lost 8 bases; unmatched junction nucleotides: 7. CDR3 nucleotide sequence: TGTGCCAGCAGCTTCCTAGCGGGGGATCGTTATGAGCAGTTCTTC. Protein sequence: CASSFLAGDRYEQFF.

The chain recombines TRBV6-5 with TRBJ1-2, with TRBD1 identical over 9 bases. Germline loops: CDR1 MNHEY, CDR2 SVGAGI. The junction had 3 bases not matched to a gene; V was cut back by 1 base and J by 3 bases. This CDR3 spans 15 amino acids. In DNA, the CDR3 is TGTGCCAGCAGTTACTGGGACAGGGCGGACTATGGCTACACCTTC. Amino acid sequence: CASSYWDRADYGYTF.

The V call is TRBV7-9, the J call TRBJ1-4; D remains ambiguous. Germline V gene lookup returns CDR1 SEHNR and CDR2 FQNEAQ (reference sequence). This CDR3 region has 15 residues. V gave up 2 bases and J gave up 3 bases, with 10 bases separating them. CDR3 bases: TGTGCCAGCAGCTTATCGGGGAGTGCTAATGAAAAACTGTTTTTT. This translates into CASSLSGSANEKLFF.

This sequence joins TRBV20-1 and TRBJ1-1; no reliable D call. The CDR3 consists of 10 residues. The germline V gene has CDR1 DFQATT and CDR2 SNEGSKA (reference sequence). The CDR3 is CRAAGPEAFF. CDR3 in DNA: TGCAGAGCCGCTGGGCCTGAAGCTTTCTTT.

This chain links TRBV7-9 with TRBJ2-7; TRBD2 matches 11 bases. J gave up 2 bases and V 5 bases, and 5 bases lay outside the gene matches. The CDR3 is made up of 15 amino acids. The germline V gene encodes CDR1 SEHNR and CDR2 FQNEAQ (reference sequence). CDR3: CASSPGLAGTYEQYF. As DNA, the CDR3 is TGTGCCAGCAGCCCCGGACTAGCGGGCACCTACGAGCAGTACTTC.

The V gene is TRBV18, the J gene TRBJ1-2; D unresolved. V shed 6 bases and J shed 8 bases, with 16 bases lying between them. The length of the CDR3 is 13 residues. The germline gives CDR1 KGHSH, CDR2 LQKENI. CDR3 loop: CASSPSDSMGYTF. The CDR3 DNA reads as TGTGCCAGCTCTCCCTCGGACTCTATGGGCTACACCTTC.

The chain is built from TRBV29-1 and TRBJ1-2, with a weak D call TRBD1 (6 bases). Germline CDR1 SQVTM, CDR2 ANQGSEA. The CDR3 extends over 12 amino acids. Trimming left V 5 bases short and J 2 bases short, with 9 bases between. CDR3 loop: CSVSDSNYGYTF. The CDR3 DNA reads TGCAGCGTTTCGGACAGCAACTATGGCTACACCTTC.

V is TRBV2 and J is TRBJ2-5, with D possibly being TRBD1 (5 bases). This CDR3 is built from 14 residues. Trimming took off 6 bases at V and 3 bases at J, with 14 bases between the two ends. CDR1 and CDR2 from the germline V gene are SNHLY and FYNNEI. The CDR3 bases are TGTGCCAGCAGGGGGTTGGCAGGGAAAGAGACCCAGTACTTC. Translating it yields CASRGLAGKETQYF.

This clone was counted many times. The chain has TRBV5-1 and TRBJ1-5; D is possibly TRBD1 (6 bases). The CDR3 runs 13 residues. In germline, CDR1 is SGHRS, CDR2 YFSETQ. With 0 bases removed from V and 9 bases from J, the gap between germline ends came to 10 bases. The CDR3 region has the DNA TGCGCCAGCAGCTTGGAGGGGGACCGGCCCCAGCATTTT. Amino acids: CASSLEGDRPQHF. Looking up the rest from reference TRBV5-1 and TRBJ1-5 gives the full variable domain: KAGVTQTPRYLIKTRGQQVTLSCSPISGHRSVSWYQQTPGQGLQFLFEYFSETQRNKGNFPGRFSGRQFSNSRSEMNVSTLELGDSALYLCASSLEGDRPQHFGDGTRLSIL.

The CDR3 reads CASSPSLFLNTEAFF. The CDR3 DNA is TGTGCCAGCTCCCCCTCCCTCTTTTTGAACACTGAAGCTTTCTTT. The chain combines TRBV18 with TRBJ1-1; D not certain. This CDR3 region has 15 residues. From germline, CDR1 is KGHSH and CDR2 LQKENI. Trimming left V 6 bases short and J 0 bases short, with 14 bases between.

This chain links TRBV7-9 with TRBJ2-2; 8 bases line up with TRBD1. The J segment lost 5 bases and the V segment lost 2 bases, leaving 13 bases of the junction unmatched. Germline loops: CDR1 SEHNR, CDR2 FQNEAQ (reference sequence). CDR3 length equals 18 residues. The CDR3 region has the DNA TGTGCCAGCAGCTTAAGCCCCGGACAGGGTGGGGGAACCGGGGAGCTGTTTTTT. It codes for CASSLSPGQGGGTGELFF.

V is TRBV9 and J is TRBJ2-1; D remains ambiguous. The germline V gene encodes CDR1 SGDLS and CDR2 YYNGEE. The CDR3 runs 14 residues. The V end lost 4 bases, the J end lost 8 bases, and 16 bases lay between the germline ends. This chain's CDR3 is CASSPQPGSHEQFF. The DNA of the CDR3 is TGTGCCAGCAGCCCCCAACCCGGCTCCCATGAGCAGTTCTTC.

This rearrangement joins TRBV7-2 to TRBJ2-7, with D tentatively TRBD1 or TRBD2 (5 bases each). Germline assignment: CDR1 SGHTA and CDR2 FQGNSA. This CDR3 spans 14 amino acids. V was clipped by 4 bases and J by 5 bases, with 15 bases between them. The CDR3 sequence is CASSSRTGRHEQYF. In DNA, the CDR3 is TGTGCCAGCAGCTCCCGGACGGGACGTCACGAGCAGTACTTC.